The clone carrying this TCR beta chain was observed a few times. This sample is part of a study of CD8 T cells in ankylosing spondylitis. TCRdb redid the calling of the 5' RACE reads with MiXCR, one entry per CDR3 protein. The sample consists of roughly 38,000 distinct CDR3 sequences, approximately 15% of them appearing once. Germline-derived CDR1 and CDR2 are DFQATT and SNEGSKA (reference sequence). The CDR3 loop spans 14 amino acids. Material: blood. This chain uses TRBV20-1 with TRBJ2-2; no clear D gene. The sequence was obtained from a male donor with ankylosing spondylitis or in good health (not recorded which). The CDR3 region has the DNA TGCAGCGCAAATAGCCCGGCTTTGACCGGGGAGCTGTTTTTT. Protein: CSANSPALTGELFF.